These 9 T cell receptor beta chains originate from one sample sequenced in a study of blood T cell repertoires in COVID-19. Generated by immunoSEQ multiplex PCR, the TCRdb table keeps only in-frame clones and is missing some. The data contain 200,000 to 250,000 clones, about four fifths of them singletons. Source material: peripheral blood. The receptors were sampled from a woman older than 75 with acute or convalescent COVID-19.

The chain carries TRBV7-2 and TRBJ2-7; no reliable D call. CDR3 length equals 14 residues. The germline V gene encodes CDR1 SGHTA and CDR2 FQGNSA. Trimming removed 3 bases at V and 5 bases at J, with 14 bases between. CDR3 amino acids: CASSLNSGLDEQYF. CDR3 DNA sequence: TGTGCCAGCAGCTTGAACAGTGGGCTGGACGAGCAGTACTTC.

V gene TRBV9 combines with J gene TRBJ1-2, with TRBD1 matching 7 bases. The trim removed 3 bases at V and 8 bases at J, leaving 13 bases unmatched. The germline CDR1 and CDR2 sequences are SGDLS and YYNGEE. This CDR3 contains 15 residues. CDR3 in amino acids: CASSGAQGGRGGYTF. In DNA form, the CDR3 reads TGTGCCAGCAGCGGAGCCCAGGGGGGCCGGGGCGGCTACACCTTC.

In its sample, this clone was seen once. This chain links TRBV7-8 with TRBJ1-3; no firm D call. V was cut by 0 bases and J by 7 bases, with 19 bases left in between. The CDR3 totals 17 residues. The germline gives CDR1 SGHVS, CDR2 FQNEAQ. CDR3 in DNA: TGTGCCAGCAGCTTAGCGCTCACCCGACAATCAAGCAACACCATATATTTT. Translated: CASSLALTRQSSNTIYF.

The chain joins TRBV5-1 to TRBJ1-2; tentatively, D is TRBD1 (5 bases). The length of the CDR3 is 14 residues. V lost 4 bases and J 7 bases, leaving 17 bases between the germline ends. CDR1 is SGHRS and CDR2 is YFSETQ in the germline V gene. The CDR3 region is CASSPIVGGIGYTF. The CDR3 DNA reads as TGCGCCAGCAGCCCCATCGTGGGGGGTATTGGCTACACCTTC. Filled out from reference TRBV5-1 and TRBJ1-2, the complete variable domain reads KAGVTQTPRYLIKTRGQQVTLSCSPISGHRSVSWYQQTPGQGLQFLFEYFSETQRNKGNFPGRFSGRQFSNSRSEMNVSTLELGDSALYLCASSPIVGGIGYTFGSGTRLTVV.

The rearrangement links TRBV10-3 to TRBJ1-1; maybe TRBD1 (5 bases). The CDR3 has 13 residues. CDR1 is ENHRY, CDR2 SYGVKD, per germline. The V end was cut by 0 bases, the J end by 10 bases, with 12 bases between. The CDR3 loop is CAISESGGTGAFF. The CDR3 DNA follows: TGTGCCATCAGTGAGTCGGGGGGAACGGGAGCTTTCTTT.

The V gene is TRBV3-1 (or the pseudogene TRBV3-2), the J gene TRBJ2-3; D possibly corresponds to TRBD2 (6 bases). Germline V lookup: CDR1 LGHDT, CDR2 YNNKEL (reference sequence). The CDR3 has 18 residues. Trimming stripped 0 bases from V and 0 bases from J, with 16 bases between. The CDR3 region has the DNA TGTGCCAGCAGCCAAGATTATTCGGGGGACGATAGCACAGATACGCAGTATTTT. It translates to CASSQDYSGDDSTDTQYF.

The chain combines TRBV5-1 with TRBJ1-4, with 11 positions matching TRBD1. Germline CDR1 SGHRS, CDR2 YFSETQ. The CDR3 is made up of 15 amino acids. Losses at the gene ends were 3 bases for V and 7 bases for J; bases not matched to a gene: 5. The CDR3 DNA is TGCGCCAGCAGCTCAGGACAGGGGGCGAGTGAAAAACTGTTTTTT. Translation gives CASSSGQGASEKLFF.

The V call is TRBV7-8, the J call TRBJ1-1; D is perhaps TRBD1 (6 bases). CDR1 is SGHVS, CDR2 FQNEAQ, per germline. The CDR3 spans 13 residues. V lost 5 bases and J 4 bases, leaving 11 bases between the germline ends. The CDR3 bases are TGTGCCAGCAGCATCCGGACAGCCACTGAAGCTTTCTTT. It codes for CASSIRTATEAFF.

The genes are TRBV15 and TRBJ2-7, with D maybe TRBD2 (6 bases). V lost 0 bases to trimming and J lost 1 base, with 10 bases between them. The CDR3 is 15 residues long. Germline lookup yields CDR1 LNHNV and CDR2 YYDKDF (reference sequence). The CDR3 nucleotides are TGTGCCACCAGCAGAGATGTTCGGGGGTCCTACGAGCAGTACTTC. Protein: CATSRDVRGSYEQYF.